This T cell receptor (beta chain) was observed in a study of blood T cell repertoires in COVID-19. Study-level information: Some COVID-19 samples were acute and others convalescent; all came from the United States, Italy and Spain. PBMCs, B-cell-depleted T cells, or T cells provided the cDNA or gDNA that made up the material.

The CDR3 sequence is 15 residues long. Germline V gene data show CDR1 as GTSNPN and CDR2 as SVGIG (reference sequence). V shed 1 base and J 4 bases; nucleotides not matched to a gene: 4. In the original analysis: Quantification of nucleated cells was approximated via reference gene primer amplification. Assay: immunoSEQ multiplex PCR; the TCRdb copy retains only in-frame clones and omits some. V, J and clone size are taken as reported in that table, and D and trimming were inferred from the DNA itself. Among about 18,000 clones, about nine tenths were seen once, and the ten largest hold 6% to 8.5%. This TCR derives from a human donor in a cohort sampled during active COVID-19. Material for sequencing was peripheral blood. The rearrangement links TRBV30 to TRBJ1-5, with 10 bases identical to TRBD1. The CDR3 loop is CAWSAGTGENQPQHF. The CDR3 DNA reads as TGTGCCTGGAGTGCCGGGACAGGGGAAAATCAGCCCCAGCATTTT. The full variable domain, with the rest looked up from reference TRBV30 and TRBJ1-5, is SQTIHQWPATLVQPVGSPLSLECTVEGTSNPNLYWYRQAAGRGLQLLFYSVGIGQISSEVPQNLSASRPQDRQFILSSKKLLLSDSGFYLCAWSAGTGENQPQHFGDGTRLSIL.